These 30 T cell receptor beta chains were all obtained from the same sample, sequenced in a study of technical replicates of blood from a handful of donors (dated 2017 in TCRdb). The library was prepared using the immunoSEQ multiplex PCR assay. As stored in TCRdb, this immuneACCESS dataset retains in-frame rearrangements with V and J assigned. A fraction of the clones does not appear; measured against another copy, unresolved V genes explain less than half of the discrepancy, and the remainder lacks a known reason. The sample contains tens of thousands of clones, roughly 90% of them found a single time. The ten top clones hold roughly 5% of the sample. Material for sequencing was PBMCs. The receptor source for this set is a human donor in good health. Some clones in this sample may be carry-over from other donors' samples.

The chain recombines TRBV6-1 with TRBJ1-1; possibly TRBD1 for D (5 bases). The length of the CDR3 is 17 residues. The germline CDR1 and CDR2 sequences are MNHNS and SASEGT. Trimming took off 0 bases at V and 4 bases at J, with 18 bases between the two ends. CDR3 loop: CASSEAISLRGSTEAFF. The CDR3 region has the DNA TGTGCCAGCAGTGAAGCCATCTCTTTGCGGGGCAGCACTGAAGCTTTCTTT.

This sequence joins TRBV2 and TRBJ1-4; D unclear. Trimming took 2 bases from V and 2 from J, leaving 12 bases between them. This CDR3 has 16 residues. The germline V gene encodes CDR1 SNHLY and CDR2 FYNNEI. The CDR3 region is CASSERSAATNEKLFF. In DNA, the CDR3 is TGTGCCAGCAGTGAACGGTCGGCAGCGACTAATGAAAAACTGTTTTTT.

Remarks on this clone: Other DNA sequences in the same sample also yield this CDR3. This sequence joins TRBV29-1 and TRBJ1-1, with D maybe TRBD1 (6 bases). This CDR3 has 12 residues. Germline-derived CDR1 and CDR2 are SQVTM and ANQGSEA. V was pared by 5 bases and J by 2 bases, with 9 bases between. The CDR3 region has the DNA TGCAGCGTTCGCAGGGGAAACACTGAAGCTTTCTTT. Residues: CSVRRGNTEAFF.

This chain's CDR3 is CASSIVGGAYEQYF. The CDR3 DNA reads TGTGCCAGTAGTATCGTTGGGGGGGCCTACGAGCAGTACTTC. The V call is TRBV19, the J call TRBJ2-7, with 7 bases matching TRBD2. CDR3 length: 14 amino acids. The J segment lost 2 bases and the V segment lost 3 bases, leaving 4 bases of the junction unmatched. Germline V CDR1 and CDR2: LNHDA, SQIVND (reference sequence).

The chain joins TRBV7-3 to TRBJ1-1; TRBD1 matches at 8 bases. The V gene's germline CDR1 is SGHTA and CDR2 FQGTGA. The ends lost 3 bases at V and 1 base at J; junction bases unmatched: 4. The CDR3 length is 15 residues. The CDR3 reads CASSLRQGSNTEAFF. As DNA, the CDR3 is TGTGCCAGCAGCTTGAGACAGGGGTCGAACACTGAAGCTTTCTTT.

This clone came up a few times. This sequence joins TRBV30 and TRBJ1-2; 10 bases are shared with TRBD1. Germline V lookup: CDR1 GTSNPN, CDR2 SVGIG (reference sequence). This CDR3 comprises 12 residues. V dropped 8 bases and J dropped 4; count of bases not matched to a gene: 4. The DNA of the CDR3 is TGTGCCGCAGACAGGGGGCTCTATGGCTACACCTTC. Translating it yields CAADRGLYGYTF.

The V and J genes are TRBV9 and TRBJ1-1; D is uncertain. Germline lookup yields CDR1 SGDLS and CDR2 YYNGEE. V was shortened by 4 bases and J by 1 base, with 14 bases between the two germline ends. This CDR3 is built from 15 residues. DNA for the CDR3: TGTGCCAGCAGCCTAGTAGATGCCAAGAACACTGAAGCTTTCTTT. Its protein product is CASSLVDAKNTEAFF.

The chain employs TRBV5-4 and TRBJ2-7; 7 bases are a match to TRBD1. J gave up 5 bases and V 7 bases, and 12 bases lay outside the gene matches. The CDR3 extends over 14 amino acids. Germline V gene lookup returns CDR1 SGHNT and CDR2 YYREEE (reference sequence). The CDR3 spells CASRLSGQSNEQYF. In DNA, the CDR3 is TGTGCCAGCCGACTTTCGGGACAGTCAAACGAGCAGTACTTC.

The CDR3 spells CASSLARTLSSYNEQFF. Written as DNA, the CDR3 is TGTGCCAGCAGCTTAGCCCGGACTTTGAGCTCCTACAATGAGCAGTTCTTC. The rearrangement joins TRBV7-2 to TRBJ2-1; possibly TRBD2 for D (5 bases). The V gene lost 0 bases and the J gene lost 0 bases, with 12 bases spanning the gap. The CDR3 spans 17 residues. From germline, CDR1 is SGHTA and CDR2 FQGNSA.

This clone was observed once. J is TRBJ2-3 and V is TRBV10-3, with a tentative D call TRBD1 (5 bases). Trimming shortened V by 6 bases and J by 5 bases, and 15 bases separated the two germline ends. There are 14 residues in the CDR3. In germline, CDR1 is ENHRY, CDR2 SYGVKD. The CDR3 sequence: CAISSSKGEDTQYF. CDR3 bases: TGTGCCATCAGCAGCTCTAAAGGGGAAGATACGCAGTATTTT.

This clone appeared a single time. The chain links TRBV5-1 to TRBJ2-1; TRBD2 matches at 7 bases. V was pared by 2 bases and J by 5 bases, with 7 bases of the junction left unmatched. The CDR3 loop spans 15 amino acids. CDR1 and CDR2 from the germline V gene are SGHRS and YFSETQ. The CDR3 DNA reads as TGCGCCAGCAGCTTAGGGCCTAGCGGTCACAATGAGCAGTTCTTC. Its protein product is CASSLGPSGHNEQFF.

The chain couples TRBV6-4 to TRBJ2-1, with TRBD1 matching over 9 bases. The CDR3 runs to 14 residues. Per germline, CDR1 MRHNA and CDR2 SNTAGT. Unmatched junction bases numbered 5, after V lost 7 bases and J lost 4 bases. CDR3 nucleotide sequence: TGTGCCAGCAAACCCGACAGGGGGTACAATGAGCAGTTCTTC. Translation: CASKPDRGYNEQFF.

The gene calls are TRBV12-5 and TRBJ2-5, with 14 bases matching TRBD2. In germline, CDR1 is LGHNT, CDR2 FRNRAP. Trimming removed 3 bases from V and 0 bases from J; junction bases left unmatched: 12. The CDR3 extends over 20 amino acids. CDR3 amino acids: CASGLHLGGLAGVHQETQYF. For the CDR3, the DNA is TGTGCTAGTGGTTTACACCTCGGGGGACTAGCGGGAGTCCACCAAGAGACCCAGTACTTC.

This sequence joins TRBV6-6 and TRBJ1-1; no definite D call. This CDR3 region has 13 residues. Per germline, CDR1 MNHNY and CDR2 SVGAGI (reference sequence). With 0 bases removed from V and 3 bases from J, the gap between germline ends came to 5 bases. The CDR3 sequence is CASSYSRDTEAFF. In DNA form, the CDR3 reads TGTGCCAGCAGTTACTCGCGAGACACTGAAGCTTTCTTT.

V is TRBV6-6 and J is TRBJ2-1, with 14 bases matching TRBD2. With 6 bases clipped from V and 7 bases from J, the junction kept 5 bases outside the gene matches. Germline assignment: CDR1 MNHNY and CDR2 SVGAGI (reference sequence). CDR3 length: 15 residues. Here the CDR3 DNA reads TGTGCCAGCAGCGAGGGACTAGCGGGAGTTAATGAGCAGTTCTTC. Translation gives CASSEGLAGVNEQFF.

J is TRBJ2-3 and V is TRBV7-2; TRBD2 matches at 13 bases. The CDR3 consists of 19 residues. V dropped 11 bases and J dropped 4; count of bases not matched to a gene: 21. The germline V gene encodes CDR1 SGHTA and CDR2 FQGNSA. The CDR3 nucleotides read TGTGCCGACCGTCCCGTTCCGGGACTAGCGGGACGCGGGGCAGATACGCAGTATTTT. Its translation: CADRPVPGLAGRGADTQYF.

CDR3 amino acids: CASSSAGGEAFF. Here the CDR3 DNA reads TGTGCCAGCAGCTCCGCGGGAGGTGAAGCTTTCTTT. The genes are TRBV7-3 and TRBJ1-1; D gene ambiguous. CDR3 length equals 12 residues. From germline, CDR1 is SGHTA and CDR2 FQGTGA. V gave up 4 bases and J gave up 7 bases, with 10 bases separating them.

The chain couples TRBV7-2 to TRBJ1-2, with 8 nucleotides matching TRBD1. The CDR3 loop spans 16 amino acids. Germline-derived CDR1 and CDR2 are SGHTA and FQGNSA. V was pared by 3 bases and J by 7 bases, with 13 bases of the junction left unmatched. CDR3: CASSFYQNQGASGYTF. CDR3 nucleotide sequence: TGTGCCAGCAGCTTCTACCAAAATCAGGGGGCGAGTGGCTACACCTTC.

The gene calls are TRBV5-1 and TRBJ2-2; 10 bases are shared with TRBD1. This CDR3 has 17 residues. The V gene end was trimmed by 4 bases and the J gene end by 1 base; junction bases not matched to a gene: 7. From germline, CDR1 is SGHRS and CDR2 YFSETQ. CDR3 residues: CASSHTRTGGNTGELFF. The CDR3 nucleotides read TGCGCCAGCAGCCACACTAGGACAGGGGGGAACACCGGGGAGCTGTTTTTT.

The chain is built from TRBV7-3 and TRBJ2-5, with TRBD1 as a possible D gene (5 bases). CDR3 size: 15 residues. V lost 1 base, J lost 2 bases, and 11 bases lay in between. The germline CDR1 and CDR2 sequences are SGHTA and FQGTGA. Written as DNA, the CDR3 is TGTGCCAGCAGCTTAAGTGGACACAGGCAAGAGACCCAGTACTTC. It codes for CASSLSGHRQETQYF.

The DNA for the CDR3 is TGTGCCAGCAGTTTCGGACAGAGCAATTCACCCCTCCACTTT. As protein: CASSFGQSNSPLHF. This chain links TRBV6-5 with TRBJ1-6; TRBD1 is a possible D gene (6 bases). This CDR3 has 14 residues. The ends were cut back, 4 bases at V and 7 bases at J, with 11 bases in the middle. The germline CDR1 and CDR2 sequences are MNHEY and SVGAGI.

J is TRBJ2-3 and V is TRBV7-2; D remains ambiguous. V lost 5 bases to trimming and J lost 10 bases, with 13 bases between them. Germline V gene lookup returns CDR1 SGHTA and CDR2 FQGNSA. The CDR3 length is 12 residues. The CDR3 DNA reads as TGTGCCAGCAGCAAAGAGCCAAGTCCGCAGTATTTT. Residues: CASSKEPSPQYF.

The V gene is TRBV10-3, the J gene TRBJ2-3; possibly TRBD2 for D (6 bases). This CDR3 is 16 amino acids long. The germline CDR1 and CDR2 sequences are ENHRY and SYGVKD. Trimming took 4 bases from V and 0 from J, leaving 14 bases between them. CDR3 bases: TGTGCCATCAGTGCCCAAGGTGGGGGGAGCACAGATACGCAGTATTTT. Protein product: CAISAQGGGSTDTQYF.

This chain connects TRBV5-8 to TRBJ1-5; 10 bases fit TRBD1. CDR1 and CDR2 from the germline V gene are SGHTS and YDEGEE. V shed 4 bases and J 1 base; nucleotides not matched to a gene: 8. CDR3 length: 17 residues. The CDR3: CASSGTGARRSNQPQHF. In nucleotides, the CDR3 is TGTGCCAGCAGCGGGACAGGGGCGAGGCGGAGCAATCAGCCCCAGCATTTT.

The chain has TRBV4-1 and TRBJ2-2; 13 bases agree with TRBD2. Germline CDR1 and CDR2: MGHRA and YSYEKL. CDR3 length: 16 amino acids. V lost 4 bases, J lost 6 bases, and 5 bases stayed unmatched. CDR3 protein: CASSRGLAGVAGELFF. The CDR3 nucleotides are TGCGCCAGCAGCCGAGGACTAGCGGGGGTGGCCGGGGAGCTGTTTTTT.

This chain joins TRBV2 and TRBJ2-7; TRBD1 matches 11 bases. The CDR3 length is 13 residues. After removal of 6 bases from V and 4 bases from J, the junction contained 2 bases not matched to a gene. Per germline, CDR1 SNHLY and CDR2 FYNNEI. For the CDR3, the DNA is TGTGCCAGCAGGGGGACAGGGGGATACGAGCAGTACTTC. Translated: CASRGTGGYEQYF.

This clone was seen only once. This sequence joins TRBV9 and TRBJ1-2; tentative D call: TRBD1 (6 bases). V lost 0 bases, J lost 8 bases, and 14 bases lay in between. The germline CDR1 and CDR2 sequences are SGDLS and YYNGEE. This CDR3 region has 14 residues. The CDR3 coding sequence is TGTGCCAGCAGCGTAGCTGCGGCAGGGGAGGGCTACACCTTC. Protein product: CASSVAAAGEGYTF.

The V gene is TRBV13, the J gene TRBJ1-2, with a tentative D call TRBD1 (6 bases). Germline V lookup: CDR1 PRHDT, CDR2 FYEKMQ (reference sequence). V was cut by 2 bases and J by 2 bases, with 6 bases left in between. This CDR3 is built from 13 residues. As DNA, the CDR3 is TGTGCCAGCAGCTTAACAGGGAACTATGGCTACACCTTC. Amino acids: CASSLTGNYGYTF.

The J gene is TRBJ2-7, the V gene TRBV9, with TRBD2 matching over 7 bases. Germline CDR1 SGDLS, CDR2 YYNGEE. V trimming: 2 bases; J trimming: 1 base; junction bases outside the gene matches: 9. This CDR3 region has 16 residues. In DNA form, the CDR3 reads TGTGCCAGCAGCGTTGGGGGGGACTGGCGGTCCTACGAGCAGTACTTC. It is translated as CASSVGGDWRSYEQYF.

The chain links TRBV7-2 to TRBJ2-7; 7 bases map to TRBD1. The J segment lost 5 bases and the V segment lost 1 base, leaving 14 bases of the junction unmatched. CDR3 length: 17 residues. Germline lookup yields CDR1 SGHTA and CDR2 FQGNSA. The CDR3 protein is CASSLVGTGTAPHEQYF. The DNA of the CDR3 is TGTGCCAGCAGCTTAGTGGGGACCGGGACAGCCCCCCACGAGCAGTACTTC.